What follows are 28 T cell receptor beta chains derived from one specimen sequenced in a study of response to subunit inactivated influenza vaccine. TCRdb analysed the RT-PCR reads with MiXCR anew, one entry per CDR3 protein. Of about 570,000 distinct CDR3 sequences listed, over 9.5% are singletons. Sequenced here: PBMCs from blood, sampled on the day of vaccination. These receptors all stem from a man in his forties or fifties who received an inactivated influenza vaccine.

The chain is built from TRBV3-1 and TRBJ2-5; 9 positions agree with TRBD2. This CDR3 has 16 residues. Trimming removed 4 bases from V and 6 bases from J; junction bases left unmatched: 12. Germline V gives CDR1 LGHDT, CDR2 YNNKEL (reference sequence). The DNA for the CDR3 is TGTGCCAGCAGCCCTCGGGATAGCGGGAGTGGTAAGACCCAGTACTTC. This encodes CASSPRDSGSGKTQYF.

This clonotype was seen repeatedly, ten times or more. This chain uses TRBV29-1 with TRBJ2-1, with 8 bases identical to TRBD2. From germline, CDR1 is SQVTM and CDR2 ANQGSEA. This CDR3 region has 12 residues. With 8 bases clipped from V and 10 bases from J, the junction kept 10 bases outside the gene matches. The CDR3: CSRPGGQGEQFF. The CDR3 DNA reads TGCAGCCGTCCGGGGGGGCAGGGGGAGCAGTTCTTC.

The V and J genes are TRBV12-3 or TRBV12-4 and TRBJ2-2; D uncertain. Trimming removed 4 bases at V and 3 bases at J, with 9 bases between. The CDR3 runs to 14 residues. For the CDR3, the DNA is TGTGCCAGCAGTTCCGGGCCGTACACCGGGGAGCTGTTTTTT. Translated, it gives CASSSGPYTGELFF.

J is TRBJ2-5 and V is TRBV6-1; TRBD1 is a possible D gene (5 bases). Looked up from germline, CDR1 is MNHNS and CDR2 is SASEGT. This CDR3 has 15 amino acids. Trimming removed 7 bases from V and 9 bases from J, with 24 bases in between. CDR3 residues: CASTDRPRGGEAQYF. CDR3 DNA: TGTGCCAGCACCGACCGGCCTAGGGGCGGCGAGGCCCAGTACTTC.

There are a few counts of this clonotype. V usage is TRBV9 and J usage is TRBJ2-1, with D perhaps TRBD2 (7 bases). Trimming took off 1 base at V and 1 base at J, with 21 bases between the two ends. Germline lookup yields CDR1 SGDLS and CDR2 YYNGEE. This CDR3 is built from 19 residues. The CDR3 DNA follows: TGTGCCAGCAGCGTAAGGGGGGGTACGGCGGGAGTGTCCTACAATGAGCAGTTCTTC. Translation: CASSVRGGTAGVSYNEQFF.

There are a few counts of this clonotype. The chain carries TRBV5-6 and TRBJ2-5; 8 nucleotides match TRBD2. Germline V gives CDR1 SGHDT, CDR2 YYEEEE. Germline trimming cut 3 bases from V and 0 bases from J; bases unmatched to any gene: 7. This CDR3 contains 16 residues. The CDR3 loop reads CASSSVAGRYQETQYF. The CDR3 nucleotides are TGTGCCAGCAGCTCGGTAGCGGGGAGGTACCAAGAGACCCAGTACTTC.

V gene TRBV4-3 combines with J gene TRBJ2-2; D may be TRBD2 (5 bases). V was trimmed by 0 bases and J by 4 bases, leaving 12 bases between them. CDR1 and CDR2 (germline): LGHNA, YSLEER. The CDR3 spans 16 residues. The CDR3 sequence is CASSQDIVGVTGELFF. CDR3 coding DNA: TGCGCCAGCAGCCAAGATATAGTCGGGGTCACCGGGGAGCTGTTTTTT.

The gene calls are TRBV12-3 or TRBV12-4 and TRBJ2-7; 16 bases match TRBD2. The junction had 8 bases not matched to a gene; V was cut back by 1 base and J by 5 bases. There are 18 residues in the CDR3. CDR3 region: CASSLEGLAGGPPNEQYF. The CDR3 DNA is TGTGCCAGCAGTTTAGAGGGACTAGCGGGGGGGCCTCCCAACGAGCAGTACTTC.

This clonotype was seen many times. J is TRBJ2-7 and V is TRBV29-1, with D perhaps TRBD2 (5 bases). This CDR3 is built from 12 residues. Trimming took off 7 bases at V and 3 bases at J, with 13 bases between the two ends. Looked up from germline, CDR1 is SQVTM and CDR2 is ANQGSEA. The CDR3 DNA follows: TGCAGCGCCGGGATCGGGAACTACGAGCAGTACTTC. It encodes CSAGIGNYEQYF.

This clonotype came up a few times. The gene calls are TRBV28 and TRBJ2-7; no clear D. This CDR3 region has 11 residues. Trimming pared 7 bases from V and 7 bases from J, leaving 11 bases between. From germline, CDR1 is MDHEN and CDR2 SYDVKM. The CDR3 nucleotides are TGTGCCAGCATTCTGGGCACGGAGCAGTACTTC. Its protein product is CASILGTEQYF.

This clonotype has a handful of counts. The chain recombines TRBV7-2 with TRBJ1-1; a possible D gene is TRBD1 (5 bases). Germline-derived CDR1 and CDR2 are SGHTA and FQGNSA. Trimming took 7 bases from V and 6 from J, leaving 15 bases between them. There are 13 residues in the CDR3. This CDR3 reads CASKSGPGAEAFF. For the CDR3, the DNA is TGTGCCAGCAAATCCGGGCCGGGGGCTGAAGCTTTCTTT.

This clonotype was counted at least ten times. This chain joins TRBV7-2 and TRBJ1-6; no clear D. Germline CDR1 is SGHTA and CDR2 is FQGNSA. The CDR3 sequence is 15 residues long. Trimming stripped 4 bases from V and 9 bases from J, with 16 bases between. The CDR3 DNA sequence: TGTGCCAGCAGCTCTATTAATAGTCCAGGTTCACCCCTCCACTTT. Translation: CASSSINSPGSPLHF.

The chain recombines TRBV29-1 with TRBJ1-1; D not certain. Germline-derived CDR1 and CDR2 are SQVTM and ANQGSEA. The CDR3 sequence is 11 residues long. Trimming left V 3 bases short and J 1 base short, with 3 bases between. CDR3 sequence (DNA): TGCAGCGTTGACAGGAACACTGAAGCTTTCTTT. It is translated as CSVDRNTEAFF.

A few counts support this clonotype. This chain connects TRBV20-1 to TRBJ2-1; TRBD2 aligns across 12 bases. CDR1 and CDR2 from the germline V gene are DFQATT and SNEGSKA (reference sequence). V trimming: 5 bases; J trimming: 12 bases; junction bases outside the gene matches: 11. CDR3 length: 14 amino acids. The CDR3 spells CSAYPGLAGLGQFF. The CDR3 DNA reads TGCAGTGCTTACCCGGGACTAGCGGGCCTGGGGCAGTTCTTC.

Only a few counts were recorded for this clonotype. The V gene is TRBV12-3 or TRBV12-4, the J gene TRBJ2-7; D remains ambiguous. Trimming removed 6 bases at V and 0 bases at J, with 15 bases between. The CDR3 runs 15 residues. CDR3 loop: CASRGKGIGSYEQYF. The CDR3 DNA is TGTGCCAGCAGGGGGAAAGGGATCGGCTCCTACGAGCAGTACTTC.

The chain has TRBV28 and TRBJ2-7; 7 bases fit TRBD1. The germline V gene has CDR1 MDHEN and CDR2 SYDVKM. V lost 2 bases, J lost 0 bases, and 4 bases stayed unmatched. The CDR3 contains 15 residues. The CDR3 loop is CASSLMRTGSYEQYF. The CDR3 DNA reads TGTGCCAGCAGTTTAATGCGGACAGGCTCCTACGAGCAGTACTTC.

This sequence joins TRBV29-1 and TRBJ2-7, with 9 nucleotides matching TRBD2. In germline, CDR1 is SQVTM, CDR2 ANQGSEA. V lost 2 bases to trimming and J lost 1 base; unmatched junction nucleotides: 9. The CDR3 contains 16 residues. CDR3 sequence (DNA): TGCAGCGTTGAATTAGCGGGGGAGAGCCCTTCCTACGAGCAGTACTTC. Translated: CSVELAGESPSYEQYF.

This sequence joins TRBV4-1 and TRBJ1-4; TRBD1 might be the D (5 bases). The germline V and J ends were trimmed by 1 base and 0 bases, with 18 bases remaining between them. CDR3 length: 19 amino acids. Germline lookup yields CDR1 MGHRA and CDR2 YSYEKL. This CDR3 is CASSQGEMVQAATNEKLFF. DNA of the CDR3: TGCGCCAGCAGCCAAGGGGAGATGGTACAGGCTGCAACTAATGAAAAACTGTTTTTT.

This clonotype was observed many times. This chain uses TRBV12-3 or TRBV12-4 with TRBJ2-3; no definite D call. The length of the CDR3 is 12 residues. V was clipped by 3 bases and J by 5 bases, with 6 bases between them. Here the CDR3 DNA reads TGTGCCAGCAGTTTGTGGGGAGATACGCAGTATTTT. This encodes CASSLWGDTQYF.

This clonotype was detected only a few times. The CDR3 protein is CASSLFETGRTEAFF. CDR3 DNA sequence: TGCGCCAGCAGCCTTTTTGAGACAGGGAGGACTGAAGCTTTCTTT. This chain uses TRBV4-1 with TRBJ1-1; 7 bases line up with TRBD1. This CDR3 contains 15 residues. Trimming took 4 bases from V and 5 from J; bases not matched to a gene: 10. The germline CDR1 and CDR2 sequences are MGHRA and YSYEKL.

The table lists this clonotype with a few counts. This sequence joins TRBV19 and TRBJ1-5, with a possible D match to TRBD1 (5 bases). The CDR3 is 15 amino acids. Germline values: CDR1 LNHDA, CDR2 SQIVND (reference sequence). V lost 3 bases to trimming and J lost 0 bases, with 9 bases between them. CDR3 region: CASSIEGHSNQPQHF. For the CDR3, the DNA is TGTGCCAGTAGTATTGAGGGGCATAGCAATCAGCCCCAGCATTTT.

This clonotype was seen more than once but under ten times. This chain links TRBV4-2 with TRBJ1-2, with 7 positions matching TRBD1. With V trimmed by 1 base and J by 3 bases, 5 bases remained unmatched. Germline V gene data show CDR1 as LGHNA and CDR2 as YNFKEQ. The CDR3 totals 15 residues. The CDR3 protein is CASSQVGTGDYGYTF. As DNA, the CDR3 is TGTGCCAGCAGCCAAGTTGGAACAGGGGACTATGGCTACACCTTC.

This clonotype was seen at least ten times. This sequence joins TRBV12-3 or TRBV12-4 and TRBJ1-3; TRBD1 is a possible D gene (5 bases). The V end was cut by 3 bases, the J end by 3 bases, with 18 bases between. CDR3 length equals 17 residues. CDR3 loop: CASSLGGLLRGGNTIYF. CDR3 nucleotide sequence: TGTGCCAGCAGTTTGGGAGGACTACTAAGGGGTGGAAACACCATATATTTT.

This clonotype showed up just a few times. This chain uses TRBV7-9 with TRBJ1-4; tentatively, D is TRBD1 (5 bases). Trimming removed 3 bases from V and 6 bases from J, with 11 bases in between. Germline assignment: CDR1 SEHNR and CDR2 FQNEAQ (reference sequence). CDR3 length: 14 amino acids. CDR3 sequence: CASSLRGSHEKLFF. CDR3 DNA sequence: TGTGCCAGCAGCTTGAGGGGAAGTCATGAAAAACTGTTTTTT.

This clonotype was seen ten or more times. This sequence joins TRBV4-2 and TRBJ2-4, with D perhaps matching TRBD2 (5 bases). The germline CDR1 and CDR2 sequences are LGHNA and YNFKEQ. The CDR3 is made up of 17 amino acids. V lost 0 bases, J lost 2 bases, and 14 bases lay in between. CDR3 DNA: TGTGCCAGCAGCCAAGATTTTGGAGGACGCTCCAAAAACATTCAGTACTTC. This sequence encodes CASSQDFGGRSKNIQYF.

A few counts support this clonotype. The J gene is TRBJ2-7, the V gene TRBV9; perhaps TRBD2 as D (5 bases). V lost 4 bases to trimming and J lost 0 bases, with 11 bases between them. This CDR3 is built from 14 residues. CDR1 and CDR2 from the germline V gene are SGDLS and YYNGEE. The CDR3: CASSSVASSYEQYF. The CDR3 nucleotides read TGTGCCAGCAGCTCCGTAGCGAGCTCCTACGAGCAGTACTTC.

This clonotype was observed at least ten times. This chain joins TRBV5-1 and TRBJ2-3; 7 positions match TRBD1. The junction had 11 bases not matched to a gene; V was cut back by 1 base and J by 0 bases. This CDR3 spans 18 amino acids. Germline CDR1 and CDR2: SGHRS and YFSETQ. The CDR3: CASSLTGTVTSSTDTQYF. The CDR3 coding sequence is TGCGCCAGCAGCTTGACCGGGACAGTAACTTCTAGCACAGATACGCAGTATTTT.

The rearrangement joins TRBV7-2 to TRBJ2-7, with TRBD1 identical over 7 bases. Germline-derived CDR1 and CDR2 are SGHTA and FQGNSA. With 5 bases clipped from V and 7 bases from J, the junction kept 14 bases outside the gene matches. The CDR3 runs 15 residues. This chain's CDR3 is CASSANRGRTAEQYF. CDR3 nucleotide sequence: TGTGCCAGCAGCGCAAACAGGGGAAGGACTGCGGAGCAGTACTTC.